One sample yielded the 21 T cell receptor beta chains listed below, sequenced in a study of blood T cell repertoires in COVID-19. TCRdb's table, derived via immunoSEQ multiplex PCR, lists solely in-frame clones and lacks some. The sample lists about 220,000 clones, around 82% occurring once. Sequencing used peripheral blood. The origin of the receptors is a human donor in a cohort sampled during active COVID-19.

The rearrangement joins TRBV7-2 to TRBJ2-5; 7 bases agree with TRBD2. Germline assignment: CDR1 SGHTA and CDR2 FQGNSA. CDR3 length: 16 residues. The J segment lost 5 bases and the V segment lost 1 base, leaving 10 bases of the junction unmatched. The chain's CDR3 is CASSLVGTGGKETQYF. For the CDR3, the DNA is TGTGCCAGCAGCTTAGTAGGCACCGGGGGGAAGGAGACCCAGTACTTC.

Written as DNA, the CDR3 is TGTGCCAGCAGTGGCGGAGACTCCTATGGCTACACCTTC. Translated: CASSGGDSYGYTF. V and J are TRBV6-4 and TRBJ1-2; D is undetermined. The germline V gene has CDR1 MRHNA and CDR2 SNTAGT. The CDR3 spans 13 residues. V dropped 4 bases and J dropped 4 bases, with 10 bases sitting between them.

This clone was seen only once. The V and J genes are TRBV6-2 or TRBV6-3 and TRBJ1-5; D unresolved. There are 13 residues in the CDR3. The ends were cut back, 6 bases at V and 0 bases at J, with 6 bases in the middle. Per germline, CDR1 MNHEY and CDR2 SVGEGT. The CDR3 DNA follows: TGTGCCAGCAGCCCTTATAGCAATCAGCCCCAGCATTTT. This encodes CASSPYSNQPQHF.

The chain couples TRBV6-6 to TRBJ1-2, with D perhaps TRBD1 (5 bases). CDR3 length equals 14 residues. Germline CDR1 reads MNHNY; CDR2 reads SVGAGI (reference sequence). The V end was cut by 5 bases, the J end by 3 bases, with 13 bases between. The CDR3 region is CASSRGGRDYGYTF. CDR3 coding DNA: TGTGCCAGCAGTCGGGGGGGGAGGGACTATGGCTACACCTTC.

The CDR3 region has the DNA TGCGCCAGCAGCTTCGGGACAGGACACTCCTACGAGCAGTACTTC. It translates to CASSFGTGHSYEQYF. This chain connects TRBV5-1 to TRBJ2-7; TRBD1 matches 8 bases. The CDR3 loop spans 15 amino acids. The germline CDR1 and CDR2 sequences are SGHRS and YFSETQ. V lost 2 bases to trimming and J lost 0 bases; unmatched junction nucleotides: 4.

CDR3 loop: CASSPLGTGPWEQYF. Here the CDR3 DNA reads TGTGCCAGCAGTCCCCTAGGGACAGGACCTTGGGAGCAGTACTTC. This rearrangement joins TRBV27 to TRBJ2-7; 8 nucleotides match TRBD1. CDR3 length: 15 amino acids. V shed 5 bases, J shed 7 bases, and the junction held 13 bases outside the gene matches. Germline V gene data show CDR1 as MNHEY and CDR2 as SMNVEV (reference sequence).

CDR3 bases: TGTGCCAGCAGCCTACAACAACGGCCTACCGAGGAACCCCTCCACTTT. Translated: CASSLQQRPTEEPLHF. The chain employs TRBV9 and TRBJ1-6, with D hard to call. Looked up from germline, CDR1 is SGDLS and CDR2 is YYNGEE. V gave up 4 bases and J gave up 12 bases, with 23 bases separating them. This CDR3 is 16 amino acids long.

In regard to this clone: Other DNA sequences within the sample encode an identical CDR3. The chain carries TRBV11-2 and TRBJ1-2; 9 nucleotides match TRBD1. Germline values: CDR1 SGHAT, CDR2 FQNNGV. J gave up 4 bases and V 5 bases, and 2 bases lay outside the gene matches. CDR3 size: 13 residues. In DNA, the CDR3 is TGTGCCAGCAGCCTGGGACAGGGCTATGGCTACACCTTC. It specifies CASSLGQGYGYTF.

V gene TRBV18 combines with J gene TRBJ1-1; 7 nucleotides align to TRBD1. The germline V gene has CDR1 KGHSH and CDR2 LQKENI. Germline trimming cut 5 bases from V and 2 bases from J; bases unmatched to any gene: 5. The CDR3 runs to 14 residues. The CDR3 DNA is TGTGCCAGCTCAGCGGGACAGAGCAACACTGAAGCTTTCTTT. This codes for CASSAGQSNTEAFF.

The chain has TRBV3-1 (or the pseudogene TRBV3-2) and TRBJ2-3; D is possibly TRBD2 (6 bases). Trimming cost V 0 bases and J 1 base, with 8 bases left between them. Looked up from germline, CDR1 is LGHDT and CDR2 is YNNKEL (reference sequence). This CDR3 has 15 residues. The CDR3 is CASSQDASGTDTQYF. The CDR3 DNA reads TGTGCCAGCAGCCAAGATGCTAGCGGCACAGATACGCAGTATTTT.

A few counts support this clone. The chain recombines TRBV9 with TRBJ2-1; 7 positions match TRBD1. Germline V gene lookup returns CDR1 SGDLS and CDR2 YYNGEE. The CDR3 covers 17 residues. V lost 3 bases and J lost 2; bases outside the gene matches: 11. The DNA for the CDR3 is TGTGCCAGCAGCGAGACCGTGGTAGGGGGCACCTACAATGAGCAGTTCTTC. Translation: CASSETVVGGTYNEQFF.

The V gene is TRBV27, the J gene TRBJ1-5; D perhaps matches TRBD1 (5 bases). CDR1 and CDR2 from the germline V gene are MNHEY and SMNVEV (reference sequence). V was clipped by 7 bases and J by 4 bases, with 14 bases between them. The CDR3 loop spans 14 amino acids. DNA of the CDR3: TGTGCCAGCACCCCCCAGGGAGGGAATCAGCCCCAGCATTTT. Translating gives CASTPQGGNQPQHF.

V usage is TRBV28 and J usage is TRBJ1-1, with D possibly matching TRBD1 (6 bases). CDR1 and CDR2 from the germline V gene are MDHEN and SYDVKM. The V and J ends lost 6 bases and 3 bases respectively, with 11 bases between them. CDR3 size: 13 residues. In DNA form, the CDR3 reads TGTGCCAGCAGACAGGGTTGGGACACTGAAGCTTTCTTT. Protein sequence: CASRQGWDTEAFF.

This chain joins TRBV6-2 or TRBV6-3 and TRBJ2-7, with a weak D call TRBD1 (5 bases). The CDR3 is 17 residues long. Germline CDR1 MNHEY, CDR2 SVGEGT. V dropped 1 base and J dropped 0 bases, with 16 bases sitting between them. The CDR3 region has the DNA TGTGCCAGCAGTTACTACAGGTCTGGGTTAAGCTCCTACGAGCAGTACTTC. This encodes CASSYYRSGLSSYEQYF.

This clone was detected only a few times. This chain joins TRBV9 and TRBJ1-6; 7 bases fit TRBD1. V gave up 4 bases and J gave up 10 bases; unmatched junction bases: 11. In germline, CDR1 is SGDLS, CDR2 YYNGEE. The CDR3 spans 15 residues. The CDR3 nucleotides read TGTGCCAGCAGCTCCCGGACAGGATCCTCCTCACCCCTCCACTTT. It yields the protein CASSSRTGSSSPLHF. Using reference TRBV9 and TRBJ1-6 for the parts outside the CDR3, the full variable domain is DSGVTQTPKHLITATGQRVTLRCSPRSGDLSVYWYQQSLDQGLQFLIQYYNGEERAKGNILERFSAQQFPDLHSELNLSSLELGDSALYFCASSSRTGSSSPLHFGNGTRLTVT.

The CDR3 nucleotides are TGTGCCAGCAGTTCCCGAGGACAACCCCTATCTCTCTATGGCTACACCTTC. It translates to CASSSRGQPLSLYGYTF. This rearrangement joins TRBV6-2 or TRBV6-3 to TRBJ1-2, with D possibly matching TRBD1 (5 bases). CDR1 is MNHEY and CDR2 is SVGEGT in the germline V gene. The V and J ends lost 4 bases and 4 bases respectively, with 22 bases between them. The CDR3 consists of 17 residues.

V and J are TRBV3-1 (or the pseudogene TRBV3-2) and TRBJ2-1; 8 bases agree with TRBD2. Trimming cost V 7 bases and J 5 bases; bases outside gene matches: 7. CDR1 is LGHDT and CDR2 is YNNKEL in the germline V gene (reference sequence). The CDR3 runs 14 residues. As DNA, the CDR3 is TGTGCCAGCACCGGGACTAGTGTCGACAATGAGCAGTTCTTC. It yields the protein CASTGTSVDNEQFF.

The CDR3: CATRPGVLETQYF. The CDR3 coding sequence is TGTGCCACCAGGCCGGGAGTTTTAGAGACCCAGTACTTC. The chain has TRBV15 and TRBJ2-5; D might be TRBD2 (6 bases). Deletions cut 6 bases from V and 4 bases from J, with 12 bases between. CDR3 length: 13 residues. Germline lookup yields CDR1 LNHNV and CDR2 YYDKDF (reference sequence).

At least ten counts were recorded for this clone. The rearrangement joins TRBV7-9 to TRBJ2-7; possibly TRBD1 for D (5 bases). Germline CDR1 SEHNR, CDR2 FQNEAQ (reference sequence). There are 14 residues in the CDR3. The V and J ends lost 3 bases and 0 bases respectively, with 9 bases between them. This chain's CDR3 is CASSFRQSSYEQYF. For the CDR3, the DNA is TGTGCCAGCAGCTTCAGACAGAGCTCCTACGAGCAGTACTTC. Complete variable domain (other parts from reference TRBV7-9 and TRBJ2-7): DTGVSQNPRHKITKRGQNVTFRCDPISEHNRLYWYRQTLGQGPEFLTYFQNEAQLEKSRLLSDRFSAERPKGSFSTLEIQRTEQGDSAMYLCASSFRQSSYEQYFGPGTRLTVT.

The chain links TRBV28 to TRBJ2-1; D is uncertain. Germline loops: CDR1 MDHEN, CDR2 SYDVKM. The CDR3 spans 16 residues. Trimming stripped 6 bases from V and 6 bases from J, with 21 bases between. CDR3 coding DNA: TGTGCCAGCAGCTCGTTTAGGAACAGCCTCATCAATGAGCAGTTCTTC. Amino acid sequence: CASSSFRNSLINEQFF. The entire variable domain, with the rest obtained from reference TRBV28 and TRBJ2-1, is as follows: DVKVTQSSRYLVKRTGEKVFLECVQDMDHENMFWYRQDPGLGLRLIYFSYDVKMKEKGDIPEGYSVSREKKERFSLILESASTNQTSMYLCASSSFRNSLINEQFFGPGTRLTVL.

This rearrangement joins TRBV7-9 to TRBJ2-7; no definite D call. Germline CDR1 and CDR2: SEHNR and FQNEAQ (reference sequence). V dropped 1 base and J dropped 3 bases, with 7 bases sitting between them. This CDR3 spans 13 amino acids. The CDR3 loop reads CASSLEAGYEQYF. The CDR3 DNA is TGTGCCAGCAGCTTAGAGGCAGGCTACGAGCAGTACTTC.